A single sample is the source of the 17 T cell receptor beta chains below, sequenced in a study of beta chain features in type 1 diabetes. Whole-study findings and limits: A moderate, significant TCRB CDR3 shortening appeared in type 1 diabetes across four CD4+ subsets.

These receptors have no known antigen. Expressed TCRB transcripts got sequenced, as all isolated RNA was reverse transcribed. TCRdb's table, derived via immunoSEQ multiplex PCR, lists solely in-frame clones and lacks some. The sample yields 95,000 to 150,000 clones, 15% to 20% seen once. The sequenced sample consisted of central memory CD4+ T cells from blood. Receptors originate from a young man with type 1 diabetes.

Points on this clone: Other nucleotide sequences in the sample specify the same CDR3. The V gene is TRBV15, the J gene TRBJ1-5; a possible D gene is TRBD1 (5 bases). The length of the CDR3 is 13 residues. Germline CDR1 is LNHNV and CDR2 is YYDKDF (reference sequence). Trimming took 4 bases from V and 3 from J, leaving 7 bases between them. The CDR3 spells CATSTGSNQPQHF. The CDR3 DNA sequence: TGTGCCACCAGCACAGGGTCCAATCAGCCCCAGCATTTT. The full variable domain, its missing parts supplied by reference TRBV15 and TRBJ1-5, is DAMVIQNPRYQVTQFGKPVTLSCSQTLNHNVMYWYQQKSSQAPKLLFHYYDKDFNNEADTPDNFQSRRPNTSFCFLDIRSPGLGDTAMYLCATSTGSNQPQHFGDGTRLSIL.

The chain links TRBV18 to TRBJ2-7; D is perhaps TRBD1 (6 bases). CDR1 and CDR2 (germline): KGHSH, LQKENI. This CDR3 has 15 residues. V gave up 3 bases and J gave up 6 bases, with 18 bases separating them. The CDR3 bases are TGTGCCAGCTCACCCAGCGGACAGAGGGATGGCGAGCAGTACTTC. It yields the protein CASSPSGQRDGEQYF.

The chain links TRBV7-6 to TRBJ2-3; 16 positions agree with TRBD2. In germline, CDR1 is SGHVS, CDR2 FNYEAQ. The trim removed 1 base at V and 5 bases at J, leaving 9 bases unmatched. The CDR3 has 19 residues. The CDR3 DNA reads TGTGCCAGCAGCTTAGGTGTGGGACTAGCGGGGGGGCGAGGAGATACGCAGTATTTT. Translation: CASSLGVGLAGGRGDTQYF. Combining the CDR3 with reference TRBV7-6 and TRBJ2-3 gives the whole variable domain GAGVSQSPRYKVTKRGQDVALRCDPISGHVSLYWYRQALGQGPEFLTYFNYEAQQDKSGLPNDRFSAERPEGSISTLTIQRTEQRDSAMYRCASSLGVGLAGGRGDTQYFGPGTRLTVL.

This CDR3 reads CASSLVEASGSYEQYF. The CDR3 DNA is TGCGCCAGCAGCTTAGTTGAGGCTAGCGGTTCCTACGAGCAGTACTTC. The V call is TRBV5-1, the J call TRBJ2-7, with TRBD2 matching over 7 bases. Per germline, CDR1 SGHRS and CDR2 YFSETQ. J was trimmed by 1 base and V by 2 bases; bases with no gene match: 9. The CDR3 sequence is 16 residues long. Supplemented by reference TRBV5-1 and TRBJ2-7, the full variable domain reads KAGVTQTPRYLIKTRGQQVTLSCSPISGHRSVSWYQQTPGQGLQFLFEYFSETQRNKGNFPGRFSGRQFSNSRSEMNVSTLELGDSALYLCASSLVEASGSYEQYFGPGTRLTVT.

Many counts were recorded for this clone. The CDR3 DNA is TGTGCCAGCAGCGCCGATTGGGGCAATTCACCCCTCCACTTT. It encodes CASSADWGNSPLHF. V gene TRBV9 combines with J gene TRBJ1-6; perhaps TRBD1 as D (5 bases). The CDR3 spans 14 residues. Between the trimmed V and J ends, which lost 3 bases and 7 bases, there was a span of 11 bases. Germline loops: CDR1 SGDLS, CDR2 YYNGEE.

V usage is TRBV30 and J usage is TRBJ1-4, with D unresolved. The CDR3 spans 14 residues. Trimming took off 3 bases at V and 0 bases at J, with 8 bases between the two ends. Germline values: CDR1 GTSNPN, CDR2 SVGIG (reference sequence). In DNA, the CDR3 is TGTGCCTGGAGCCCAGGAACAACTAATGAAAAACTGTTTTTT. Encoded protein: CAWSPGTTNEKLFF. Full variable domain (outside the CDR3, taken from reference TRBV30 and TRBJ1-4): SQTIHQWPATLVQPVGSPLSLECTVEGTSNPNLYWYRQAAGRGLQLLFYSVGIGQISSEVPQNLSASRPQDRQFILSSKKLLLSDSGFYLCAWSPGTTNEKLFFGSGTQLSVL.

The genes are TRBV7-2 and TRBJ2-3; 10 positions agree with TRBD2. The CDR3 length is 16 residues. The V segment lost 5 bases and the J segment 5 bases; nucleotides outside the gene matches: 10. The germline CDR1 and CDR2 sequences are SGHTA and FQGNSA. For the CDR3, the DNA is TGTGCCAGCAGCCCGAGGAGCGGGGGGGGTAGAGATACGCAGTATTTT. Protein: CASSPRSGGGRDTQYF.

Points on this clone: Distinct nucleotide sequences in the sample also encode this CDR3. The rearrangement links TRBV29-1 to TRBJ2-1, with D unresolved. The germline V gene has CDR1 SQVTM and CDR2 ANQGSEA. The V and J ends lost 4 bases and 4 bases respectively, with 5 bases between them. The CDR3 has 11 amino acids. The CDR3 nucleotides read TGCAGCGTTGGCACTTACAATGAGCAGTTCTTC. Translation gives CSVGTYNEQFF.

The chain is built from TRBV10-3 and TRBJ2-6; D remains unclear. The V gene lost 4 bases and the J gene lost 0 bases, with 7 bases spanning the gap. CDR1 and CDR2 (germline): ENHRY, SYGVKD. This CDR3 has 15 amino acids. The CDR3: CAISGHLSGANVLTF. CDR3 sequence (DNA): TGTGCCATCAGTGGACACCTCTCTGGGGCCAACGTCCTGACTTTC.

This rearrangement joins TRBV9 to TRBJ2-1; the match to TRBD2 covers 13 bases. Germline V lookup: CDR1 SGDLS, CDR2 YYNGEE. The CDR3 is made up of 17 amino acids. Losses at the gene ends were 6 bases for V and 4 bases for J; bases not matched to a gene: 10. The CDR3 spells CASNPEPGLAGYNEQFF. DNA of the CDR3: TGTGCCAGCAATCCAGAACCGGGACTAGCGGGGTACAATGAGCAGTTCTTC.

This clone showed up just a few times. V is TRBV28 and J is TRBJ1-6; 8 nucleotides agree with TRBD1. CDR3 size: 14 residues. Unmatched junction bases numbered 7, after V lost 5 bases and J lost 10 bases. CDR1 MDHEN and CDR2 SYDVKM come from the germline V gene. The CDR3 region is CASSGTGGHSPLHF. Written as DNA, the CDR3 is TGTGCCAGCAGTGGAACAGGGGGTCACTCACCCCTCCACTTT.

V is TRBV10-3 and J is TRBJ2-5; the D gene could be TRBD1 or TRBD2 (6 bases each). Germline values: CDR1 ENHRY, CDR2 SYGVKD. V was clipped by 3 bases and J by 4 bases, with 12 bases between them. CDR3 length equals 14 residues. For the CDR3, the DNA is TGTGCCATCAGTGACCCACAGGGAGGAGAGACCCAGTACTTC. Amino acids: CAISDPQGGETQYF.

This clone was seen a handful of times. V usage is TRBV5-1 and J usage is TRBJ2-7; D call uncertain. Germline V gene sequence: CDR1 SGHRS, CDR2 YFSETQ. The CDR3 consists of 13 residues. V shed 4 bases and J shed 1 base, with 9 bases lying between them. As DNA, the CDR3 is TGCGCCAGCAGCCCGGACCCTTCCTACGAGCAGTACTTC. Its protein is CASSPDPSYEQYF.

This sequence joins TRBV7-2 and TRBJ2-1; D unresolved. The CDR3 loop spans 13 amino acids. Trimming took 1 base from V and 5 from J, leaving 6 bases between them. Per germline, CDR1 SGHTA and CDR2 FQGNSA. This CDR3 reads CASSLESDNEQFF. The CDR3 DNA reads TGTGCCAGCAGCTTAGAGTCCGACAATGAGCAGTTCTTC.

DNA for the CDR3: TGCGCCAGCAGCCAAGGGATCCAGGTTCAAGAGACCCAGTACTTC. This encodes CASSQGIQVQETQYF. This chain joins TRBV4-1 and TRBJ2-5; no clear D. CDR1 is MGHRA and CDR2 is YSYEKL in the germline V gene. The CDR3 is made up of 15 amino acids. V shed 1 base and J shed 2 bases, with 11 bases lying between them.

The chain recombines TRBV6-6 with TRBJ2-2; no reliable D call. CDR3 length: 13 residues. Germline values: CDR1 MNHNY, CDR2 SVGAGI (reference sequence). V was clipped by 6 bases and J by 1 base, with 6 bases between them. CDR3 loop: CASRSQNTGELFF. The CDR3 DNA reads TGTGCCAGCAGGTCTCAGAACACCGGGGAGCTGTTTTTT.

This clone has a handful of counts. The V and J genes are TRBV4-2 and TRBJ2-2; D is undetermined. Trimming shortened V by 4 bases and J by 3 bases, and 12 bases separated the two germline ends. CDR1 is LGHNA and CDR2 is YNFKEQ in the germline V gene. The CDR3 contains 15 residues. The DNA for the CDR3 is TGTGCCAGCAGCCTAAAGGAGTTGGACACCGGGGAGCTGTTTTTT. It translates to CASSLKELDTGELFF.